Listed below are T cell receptor beta chains from one sample, sequenced in a study of technical replicates of blood from a few donors. The method was immunoSEQ multiplex PCR; TCRdb's version includes in-frame clones alone and lacks a portion of them. The table has under 95,000 clones, just under 95% seen once. The sequencing input was T cells isolated from PBMCs. Receptor source: a human donor in good health. CDR3s include the opening cysteine and the closing phenylalanine or tryptophan. The order of the fields is J gene, D gene, clone size, V gene, CDR3 DNA, CDR3 protein. A D gene is named only where the DNA matches it firmly. Part of the rows lack a size; the others show once, few, many or a class for expanded clones.

j_gene: TRBJ2-7
d_gene: TRBD2
abundance: .
v_gene: TRBV29-1
CDR3nt: TGCAGCGTGGGGGGGACTGCAGTCTCCTACGAGCAGTACTTC
CDR3aa: CSVGGTAVSYEQYF

j_gene: TRBJ2-1
d_gene: TRBD2
abundance: .
v_gene: TRBV6-1
CDR3nt: TGTGCCAGCAGTGAACGGCTACCGGGACTAGCGGGAGTGAGGTTTTGGTATGAGCAGTTCTTC
CDR3aa: CASSERLPGLAGVRFWYEQFF

j_gene: TRBJ2-5
d_gene: TRBD1
abundance: .
v_gene: TRBV7-2
CDR3nt: TGTGCCAGCAGAAAGACAGGGGGTCCAGAGACCCAGTACTTC
CDR3aa: CASRKTGGPETQYF

j_gene: TRBJ1-5
d_gene: .
abundance: .
v_gene: TRBV18
CDR3nt: TGTGCCAGCTCAGATCAGAGCAATCAGCCCCAGCATTTT
CDR3aa: CASSDQSNQPQHF

j_gene: TRBJ2-5
d_gene: TRBD2
abundance: once
v_gene: TRBV5-1
CDR3nt: TGCGCCAGCAGCTTAGTACTAGCGGGAGGGCAAGAGACCCAGTACTTC
CDR3aa: CASSLVLAGGQETQYF

j_gene: TRBJ1-2
d_gene: TRBD1
abundance: once
v_gene: TRBV7-2
CDR3nt: TGTGCCAGCAGCTCCGTTGGGACAGGGGCCTTTAACTATGGCTACACCTTC
CDR3aa: CASSSVGTGAFNYGYTF

j_gene: TRBJ2-7
d_gene: TRBD2
abundance: .
v_gene: TRBV7-6
CDR3nt: TGTGCCAGCAGCAAAAGCGGGAGTTACGAGCAGTACTTC
CDR3aa: CASSKSGSYEQYF

j_gene: TRBJ1-1
d_gene: .
abundance: .
v_gene: TRBV7-9
CDR3nt: TGTGCCAGCAGCTTAGCGAGATGGCAGGGCAGAAAAGCTTTCTTT
CDR3aa: CASSLARWQGRKAFF

j_gene: TRBJ2-7
d_gene: TRBD2
abundance: .
v_gene: TRBV7-9
CDR3nt: TGTGCCAGCAGTCCCGGGGGGGGAGAGTCCTACGAGCAGTACTTC
CDR3aa: CASSPGGGESYEQYF

j_gene: TRBJ2-7
d_gene: TRBD2
abundance: .
v_gene: TRBV18
CDR3nt: TGTGCCAGCTCCCGGGGACTAATCCACGAGCAGTACTTC
CDR3aa: CASSRGLIHEQYF

j_gene: TRBJ2-7
d_gene: TRBD1
abundance: .
v_gene: TRBV27
CDR3nt: TGTGCCAGCAGTATGCCGGGACAGAAATCCTACGAGCAGTACTTC
CDR3aa: CASSMPGQKSYEQYF

j_gene: TRBJ1-5
d_gene: .
abundance: .
v_gene: TRBV15
CDR3nt: TGTGCCACCAGCAGAGATGGAAGTGGGGGCCCCTTAAGCAATCAGCCCCAGCATTTT
CDR3aa: CATSRDGSGGPLSNQPQHF

j_gene: TRBJ1-5
d_gene: TRBD1
abundance: .
v_gene: TRBV27
CDR3nt: TGTGCCAGCAGTTCATTACCGACAGGGTACAATCAGCCCCAGCATTTT
CDR3aa: CASSSLPTGYNQPQHF

j_gene: TRBJ2-7
d_gene: .
abundance: .
v_gene: TRBV2
CDR3nt: TGTGCCAGCTTTCTCCAGCTGGGGGCCCACGAGCAGTACTTC
CDR3aa: CASFLQLGAHEQYF

j_gene: TRBJ1-3
d_gene: TRBD1
abundance: .
v_gene: TRBV6-5
CDR3nt: TGTGCCAGCAGCTCCCGCGGACAGGTAGACACCATATATTTT
CDR3aa: CASSSRGQVDTIYF

j_gene: TRBJ1-2
d_gene: TRBD1
abundance: .
v_gene: TRBV4-2
CDR3nt: TGTGCCAGCAGCTCAACCGGGACAGGGGGCTCTGGCTACACCTTC
CDR3aa: CASSSTGTGGSGYTF

j_gene: TRBJ2-3
d_gene: .
abundance: .
v_gene: TRBV13
CDR3nt: TGTGCCAGCAGCTTCGACAGACTGCACACAGATACGCAGTATTTT
CDR3aa: CASSFDRLHTDTQYF

j_gene: TRBJ1-4
d_gene: TRBD1
abundance: .
v_gene: TRBV29-1
CDR3nt: TGCAGCGGATTGACAGGGGGTGAAAAACTGTTTTTT
CDR3aa: CSGLTGGEKLFF

j_gene: TRBJ2-5
d_gene: .
abundance: .
v_gene: TRBV5-1
CDR3nt: TGCGCCAGCAGCCCCCAGATGTCTCCAGCAGGGGAGACCCAGTACTTC
CDR3aa: CASSPQMSPAGETQYF

j_gene: TRBJ2-6
d_gene: .
abundance: .
v_gene: TRBV28
CDR3nt: TGTGCCAGCAGTTCACAGGGTTCCGGGGCCAACGTCCTGACTTTC
CDR3aa: CASSSQGSGANVLTF

j_gene: TRBJ2-7
d_gene: .
abundance: .
v_gene: TRBV4-2
CDR3nt: TGTGCCAGCAGCCAAGAGTTGGGGGGGCCATACGAGCAGTACTTC
CDR3aa: CASSQELGGPYEQYF

j_gene: TRBJ1-4
d_gene: TRBD1
abundance: .
v_gene: TRBV10-3
CDR3nt: TGTGCCATCAGCCCCTGGGGGGACAGGGGATCTAATGAAAAACTGTTTTTT
CDR3aa: CAISPWGDRGSNEKLFF

j_gene: TRBJ2-7
d_gene: .
abundance: .
v_gene: TRBV30
CDR3nt: TGTGCCTGGAGTGTAGGCACACTATCCTACGAGCAGTACTTC
CDR3aa: CAWSVGTLSYEQYF

j_gene: TRBJ1-1
d_gene: .
abundance: .
v_gene: TRBV7-3
CDR3nt: TGTGCCAGCAGCCAAGGCACGGAACAGGAAGCTTTCTTT
CDR3aa: CASSQGTEQEAFF

j_gene: TRBJ1-2
d_gene: .
abundance: .
v_gene: TRBV9
CDR3nt: TGTGCCAGCAGCGTAGATGCGGGATCGATATCTAACTATGGCTACACCTTC
CDR3aa: CASSVDAGSISNYGYTF

j_gene: TRBJ2-1
d_gene: TRBD2
abundance: .
v_gene: TRBV9
CDR3nt: TGTGCCAGCAGCGATCCTTCTTCGGGGGGGAACTATGAGCAGTTCTTC
CDR3aa: CASSDPSSGGNYEQFF

j_gene: TRBJ2-5
d_gene: TRBD2
abundance: .
v_gene: TRBV29-1
CDR3nt: TGCAGCGTTAGGCTAGCGGGAGGGCACACCCAGTACTTC
CDR3aa: CSVRLAGGHTQYF

j_gene: TRBJ2-1
d_gene: TRBD1
abundance: .
v_gene: TRBV29-1
CDR3nt: TGCAGCGTGGGGACAGGGAACCCCTACAATGAGCAGTTCTTC
CDR3aa: CSVGTGNPYNEQFF

j_gene: TRBJ2-5
d_gene: TRBD1
abundance: .
v_gene: TRBV7-9
CDR3nt: TGTGCCAGCAGCTTAGCGGCGGACAGGGTTTGGGAGACCCAGTACTTC
CDR3aa: CASSLAADRVWETQYF

j_gene: TRBJ1-4
d_gene: .
abundance: .
v_gene: TRBV9
CDR3nt: TGTGCCAGCAGCGGACAGGAAAAACTGTTTTTT
CDR3aa: CASSGQEKLFF

j_gene: TRBJ2-3
d_gene: .
abundance: once
v_gene: TRBV5-1
CDR3nt: TGCGCCAGCAGCTTGGGCAGAGATACGCAGTATTTT
CDR3aa: CASSLGRDTQYF

j_gene: TRBJ2-1
d_gene: TRBD2
abundance: .
v_gene: TRBV5-6
CDR3nt: TGTGCCAGCAGCTCCAGCTGGCGGGGGGCCTACAATGAGCAGTTCTTC
CDR3aa: CASSSSWRGAYNEQFF

j_gene: TRBJ1-4
d_gene: .
abundance: .
v_gene: TRBV7-2
CDR3nt: TGTGCCAGCAGAGACAGAACTAATGAAAAACTGTTTTTT
CDR3aa: CASRDRTNEKLFF

j_gene: TRBJ2-7
d_gene: TRBD2
abundance: .
v_gene: TRBV28
CDR3nt: TGTGCCACCGGGACTAGCGGAACCTACGAGCAGTACTTC
CDR3aa: CATGTSGTYEQYF

j_gene: TRBJ2-7
d_gene: TRBD1
abundance: .
v_gene: TRBV7-2
CDR3nt: TGTGCCAGCAGCCCCCAGGGACAGAGCCTCTACGAGCAGTACTTC
CDR3aa: CASSPQGQSLYEQYF

j_gene: TRBJ2-7
d_gene: TRBD1
abundance: .
v_gene: TRBV28
CDR3nt: TGTGCCAGCAGTTTTCAGACAGGGCCGGGGGAGCAGTACTTC
CDR3aa: CASSFQTGPGEQYF

j_gene: TRBJ2-1
d_gene: TRBD1
abundance: .
v_gene: TRBV2
CDR3nt: TGTGCCAGCAGCAACCCCGGGACAGGGCCATACAATGAGCAGTTCTTC
CDR3aa: CASSNPGTGPYNEQFF

j_gene: TRBJ2-7
d_gene: TRBD1
abundance: .
v_gene: TRBV5-8
CDR3nt: TGTGCCAGCAGCGAGGACAGGGGGCTAGGCGAGCAGTACTTC
CDR3aa: CASSEDRGLGEQYF

j_gene: TRBJ2-6
d_gene: .
abundance: .
v_gene: TRBV7-8
CDR3nt: TGTGCCAGCAGACTTCCAGGGTCTGGGGCCAACGTCCTGACTTTC
CDR3aa: CASRLPGSGANVLTF

j_gene: TRBJ1-3
d_gene: TRBD1
abundance: .
v_gene: TRBV5-6
CDR3nt: TGTGCCAGCAGCTCCCCCCCGGGACAGGGGGTCGGAAACACCATATATTTT
CDR3aa: CASSSPPGQGVGNTIYF

j_gene: TRBJ1-2
d_gene: TRBD1
abundance: once
v_gene: TRBV5-1
CDR3nt: TGCGCCAGCAGCTTGAAGGGGACAGGGGCGCGCTACACCTTC
CDR3aa: CASSLKGTGARYTF

j_gene: TRBJ1-2
d_gene: .
abundance: .
v_gene: TRBV12-2
CDR3nt: TGTGCAAGTCGCCCGGTAGGGACAGCAGCTAACTATGGCTACACCTTC
CDR3aa: CASRPVGTAANYGYTF

j_gene: TRBJ2-7
d_gene: .
abundance: .
v_gene: TRBV5-1
CDR3nt: TGCGCCAGCAGCATACTACAGGGATCCTACGAGCAGTACTTC
CDR3aa: CASSILQGSYEQYF